The 23 T cell receptor beta chains in this list originate from one sample, sequenced in a study of TIL therapy for anti-PD-1-resistant metastatic lung cancer. The immunoSEQ assay was v3. The repertoire was sequenced with immunoSEQ multiplex PCR; TCRdb's copy has only in-frame clones and lacks some. The sample shows 55,000 to 65,000 clones, roughly 66% of them seen only once. Time point indicated: pre-treatment sample, taken before nivolumab and TIL therapy. Sample: blood, taken at baseline. The source is a person aged 30 to 80 with non-small cell lung cancer.

This clone was observed a few times. The genes are TRBV7-3 and TRBJ2-1; 8 nucleotides match TRBD2. Germline trimming cut 5 bases from V and 6 bases from J; bases unmatched to any gene: 9. The CDR3 spans 15 residues. The germline V gene has CDR1 SGHTA and CDR2 FQGTGA. The CDR3 nucleotides read TGTGCCAGCAGCCCCCTGACTAGCGTGGGCAATGAGCAGTTCTTC. It specifies CASSPLTSVGNEQFF.

The V gene is TRBV7-2, the J gene TRBJ2-7, with D possibly matching TRBD1 (5 bases). The germline V gene has CDR1 SGHTA and CDR2 FQGNSA. This CDR3 is 13 amino acids long. V was clipped by 3 bases and J by 9 bases, with 15 bases between them. CDR3 coding DNA: TGTGCCAGCAGCTTGATCCAGGGTTTGGGGCAGTACTTC. Residues: CASSLIQGLGQYF.

This rearrangement joins TRBV11-2 to TRBJ2-4, with TRBD2 matching over 9 bases. The germline CDR1 and CDR2 sequences are SGHAT and FQNNGV. The V gene end was trimmed by 0 bases and the J gene end by 7 bases; junction bases not matched to a gene: 7. The CDR3 loop spans 16 amino acids. This CDR3 is CASSLDLNSGSNIQYF. The CDR3 DNA reads as TGTGCCAGCAGCTTAGATCTGAATAGCGGGAGTAACATTCAGTACTTC. The whole variable domain, remainder taken from reference TRBV11-2 and TRBJ2-4, is EAGVAQSPRYKIIEKRQSVAFWCNPISGHATLYWYQQILGQGPKLLIQFQNNGVVDDSQLPKDRFSAERLKGVDSTLKIQPAKLEDSAVYLCASSLDLNSGSNIQYFGAGTRLSVL.

The chain links TRBV2 to TRBJ2-7, with D perhaps matching TRBD2 (6 bases). The length of the CDR3 is 18 residues. Trimming removed 8 bases at V and 3 bases at J, with 29 bases between. Germline V CDR1 and CDR2: SNHLY, FYNNEI. CDR3 sequence (DNA): TGTGCCAGCTTTCGTCCATTAGGGACCGGGACTGTCAGCTACGAGCAGTACTTC. This encodes CASFRPLGTGTVSYEQYF.

The chain has TRBV6-1 and TRBJ1-5, with TRBD1 matching 8 bases. This CDR3 has 12 residues. The germline gives CDR1 MNHNS, CDR2 SASEGT. Unmatched junction bases numbered 2, after V lost 2 bases and J lost 11 bases. The CDR3 region has the DNA TGTGCCAGCAGTGAATACAGGGGGGCCCAGCATTTT. Translation gives CASSEYRGAQHF.

The chain combines TRBV5-1 with TRBJ2-3, with D perhaps being TRBD1 or TRBD2 (5 bases each). The germline V gene has CDR1 SGHRS and CDR2 YFSETQ. V shed 2 bases and J shed 6 bases, with 16 bases lying between them. The CDR3 is made up of 15 amino acids. For the CDR3, the DNA is TGCGCCAGCAGCTTCGGGACGGTTATTGGCGATACGCAGTATTTT. It codes for CASSFGTVIGDTQYF.

The rearrangement uses TRBV11-3 and TRBJ2-2, with D perhaps TRBD1 or TRBD2 (5 bases each). This CDR3 has 15 amino acids. The V gene's germline CDR1 is SGHNT and CDR2 YENEEA. V was trimmed by 5 bases and J by 5 bases, leaving 15 bases between them. The CDR3 spells CASSDREGRTGELFF. As DNA, the CDR3 is TGTGCCAGCAGCGACCGTGAGGGGAGAACCGGGGAGCTGTTTTTT.

The chain links TRBV12-5 to TRBJ1-5; no clear D gene. V lost 2 bases and J lost 3, with 8 bases in between. CDR1 is LGHNT and CDR2 is FRNRAP in the germline V gene. CDR3 size: 14 residues. CDR3 sequence (DNA): TGTGCTAGTGGTTTGTACGGGAACAATCAGCCCCAGCATTTT. Protein: CASGLYGNNQPQHF.

The chain has TRBV6-5 and TRBJ2-3, with no clear D. The CDR3 is 15 amino acids. The V gene's germline CDR1 is MNHEY and CDR2 SVGAGI. The germline V and J ends were trimmed by 6 bases and 7 bases, with 20 bases remaining between them. CDR3 nucleotides: TGTGCCAGCAGAACATACTCCCCCCACTACTATACGCAGTATTTT. As protein: CASRTYSPHYYTQYF.

This chain joins TRBV6-5 and TRBJ1-2, with TRBD1 matching over 7 bases. V lost 0 bases, J lost 6 bases, and 1 base stayed unmatched. This CDR3 region has 13 residues. Germline V gene data show CDR1 as MNHEY and CDR2 as SVGAGI. The CDR3 DNA follows: TGTGCCAGCAGTTACTCGGGACAGAATGGCTACACCTTC. Translation gives CASSYSGQNGYTF.

J is TRBJ2-1 and V is TRBV7-9, with 13 bases lining up with TRBD2. The CDR3 runs 16 residues. J lost 3 bases, V lost 5 bases, and 4 bases had no gene match. CDR1 is SEHNR and CDR2 is FQNEAQ in the germline V gene (reference sequence). In DNA, the CDR3 is TGTGCCAGCAGCCGACTAGCGGGGGGACTCTACAATGAGCAGTTCTTC. Translating gives CASSRLAGGLYNEQFF.

The chain couples TRBV4-1 to TRBJ2-1, with no clear D. Germline values: CDR1 MGHRA, CDR2 YSYEKL. V gave up 1 base and J gave up 3 bases, with 10 bases separating them. The CDR3 totals 15 residues. CDR3 region: CASSQVGENYNEQFF. The CDR3 DNA reads as TGCGCCAGCAGCCAAGTTGGTGAAAACTACAATGAGCAGTTCTTC.

The chain combines TRBV13 with TRBJ2-1; no clear D gene. V was shortened by 2 bases and J by 2 bases, with 4 bases between the two germline ends. The CDR3 spans 13 residues. Germline V gene sequence: CDR1 PRHDT, CDR2 FYEKMQ (reference sequence). CDR3 coding DNA: TGTGCCAGCAGCTTATGGACCTACAATGAGCAGTTCTTC. This translates into CASSLWTYNEQFF.

The V and J genes are TRBV30 and TRBJ1-6; tentative D call: TRBD1 (5 bases). V was trimmed by 3 bases and J by 8 bases, leaving 17 bases between them. Germline V gene data show CDR1 as GTSNPN and CDR2 as SVGIG (reference sequence). This CDR3 contains 15 residues. CDR3: CAWSGARALDSPLHF. In nucleotides, the CDR3 is TGTGCCTGGAGCGGGGCTAGAGCTCTGGATTCACCCCTCCACTTT.

This chain connects TRBV2 to TRBJ1-1, with D tentatively TRBD1 (5 bases). CDR1 is SNHLY, CDR2 FYNNEI, per germline. This CDR3 comprises 15 residues. The V gene lost 6 bases and the J gene lost 1 base, with 15 bases spanning the gap. In DNA, the CDR3 is TGTGCCAGCAGACAGAGGGACGAAAGGAACACTGAAGCTTTCTTT. Translated: CASRQRDERNTEAFF.

This clone was observed a single time. V is TRBV19 and J is TRBJ2-1, with TRBD2 matching 10 bases. The CDR3 consists of 15 residues. The junction had 7 bases not matched to a gene; V was cut back by 3 bases and J by 8 bases. Germline V gives CDR1 LNHDA, CDR2 SQIVND (reference sequence). In nucleotides, the CDR3 is TGTGCCAGTAGTATCGGAGCGGGAGGGCCCGATGAGCAGTTCTTC. Amino acid sequence: CASSIGAGGPDEQFF.

This chain connects TRBV5-1 to TRBJ1-4, with a possible D match to TRBD1 (5 bases). Trimming pared 5 bases from V and 4 bases from J, leaving 15 bases between. The CDR3 loop spans 15 amino acids. Germline V gene data show CDR1 as SGHRS and CDR2 as YFSETQ. The CDR3 coding sequence is TGCGCCAGCAGTCTAACCGGCAGGGATAATGAAAAACTGTTTTTT. This codes for CASSLTGRDNEKLFF. Combining the CDR3 with reference TRBV5-1 and TRBJ1-4 gives the whole variable domain KAGVTQTPRYLIKTRGQQVTLSCSPISGHRSVSWYQQTPGQGLQFLFEYFSETQRNKGNFPGRFSGRQFSNSRSEMNVSTLELGDSALYLCASSLTGRDNEKLFFGSGTQLSVL.

This clone showed up just a few times. The J gene is TRBJ1-2, the V gene TRBV30, with D possibly TRBD1 on 5 matching bases. The CDR3 runs to 12 residues. The germline V gene has CDR1 GTSNPN and CDR2 SVGIG (reference sequence). V gave up 2 bases and J gave up 5 bases, with 9 bases separating them. This CDR3 is CAWSRDAYGYTF. Here the CDR3 DNA reads TGTGCCTGGAGTAGGGACGCTTATGGCTACACCTTC.

The V call is TRBV30, the J call TRBJ2-1; tentatively, D is TRBD2 (6 bases). Germline V gene data show CDR1 as GTSNPN and CDR2 as SVGIG (reference sequence). This CDR3 has 17 residues. V lost 0 bases and J lost 0, with 15 bases in between. The CDR3 sequence is CAWSVRRGWSSYNEQFF. The CDR3 DNA sequence: TGTGCCTGGAGTGTACGGAGGGGATGGAGCTCCTACAATGAGCAGTTCTTC.

V usage is TRBV30 and J usage is TRBJ1-6, with D perhaps TRBD1 (6 bases). Between the trimmed V and J ends, which lost 1 base and 9 bases, there was a span of 10 bases. The CDR3 is made up of 13 amino acids. The V gene's germline CDR1 is GTSNPN and CDR2 SVGIG (reference sequence). The CDR3 here is CAWSDGRGSPLHF. DNA of the CDR3: TGTGCCTGGAGTGACGGCAGGGGTTCACCCCTCCACTTT.

This clone was observed a few times. The rearrangement links TRBV2 to TRBJ1-5; D is unresolved. The V end lost 5 bases, the J end lost 6 bases, and 5 bases lay between the germline ends. CDR1 SNHLY and CDR2 FYNNEI come from the germline V gene. CDR3 size: 11 residues. The CDR3 loop is CASSFGQPQHF. CDR3 nucleotide sequence: TGTGCCAGCAGTTTTGGTCAGCCCCAGCATTTT.

This chain links TRBV4-1 with TRBJ1-2, with TRBD1 matching 7 bases. The V gene's germline CDR1 is MGHRA and CDR2 YSYEKL. J gave up 4 bases and V 0 bases, and 5 bases lay outside the gene matches. The CDR3 covers 15 residues. The CDR3 loop is CASSQDAGGAYGYTF. CDR3 nucleotide sequence: TGCGCCAGCAGCCAAGATGCAGGGGGAGCCTATGGCTACACCTTC.

The chain links TRBV13 to TRBJ2-3; D is unclear. The CDR3 runs to 14 residues. Between the trimmed V and J ends, which lost 5 bases and 3 bases, there was a span of 12 bases. The germline gives CDR1 PRHDT, CDR2 FYEKMQ (reference sequence). The CDR3 protein is CASSTRTSTDTQYF. The CDR3 DNA reads TGTGCCAGCAGCACTCGGACCAGTACAGATACGCAGTATTTT.